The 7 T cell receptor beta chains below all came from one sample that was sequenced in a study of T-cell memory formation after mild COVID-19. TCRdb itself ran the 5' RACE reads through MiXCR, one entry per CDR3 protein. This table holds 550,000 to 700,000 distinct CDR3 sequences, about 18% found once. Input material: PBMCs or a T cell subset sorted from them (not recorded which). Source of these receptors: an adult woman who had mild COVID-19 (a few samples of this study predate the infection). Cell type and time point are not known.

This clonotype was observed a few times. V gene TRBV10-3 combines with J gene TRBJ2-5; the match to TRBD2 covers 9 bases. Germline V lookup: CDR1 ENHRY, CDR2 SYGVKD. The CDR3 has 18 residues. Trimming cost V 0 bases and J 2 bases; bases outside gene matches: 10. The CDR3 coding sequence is TGTGCCATCAGTGAGTCACCGGGGATAGCGGGGGATCAAGAGACCCAGTACTTC. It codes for CAISESPGIAGDQETQYF.

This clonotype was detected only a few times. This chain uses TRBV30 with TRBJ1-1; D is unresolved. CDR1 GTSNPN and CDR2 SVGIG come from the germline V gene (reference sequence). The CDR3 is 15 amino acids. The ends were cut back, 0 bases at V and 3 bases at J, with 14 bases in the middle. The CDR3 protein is CAWSVLGLSHTEAFF. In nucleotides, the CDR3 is TGTGCCTGGAGTGTACTGGGCCTGTCGCACACTGAAGCTTTCTTT.

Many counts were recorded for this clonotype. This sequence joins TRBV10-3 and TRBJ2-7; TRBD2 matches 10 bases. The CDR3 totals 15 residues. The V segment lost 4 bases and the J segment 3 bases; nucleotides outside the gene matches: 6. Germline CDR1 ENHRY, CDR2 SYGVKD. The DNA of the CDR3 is TGTGCCATCAGTGTGGCTAGCGGGGGACTCTACGAGCAGTACTTC. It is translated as CAISVASGGLYEQYF.

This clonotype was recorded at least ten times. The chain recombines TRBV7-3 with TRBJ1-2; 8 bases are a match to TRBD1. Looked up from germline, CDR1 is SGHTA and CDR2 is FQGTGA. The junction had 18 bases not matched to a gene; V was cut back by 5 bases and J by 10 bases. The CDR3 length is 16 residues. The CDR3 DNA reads TGTGCCAGCAGCCCCCCGACCCCAGGACAGGGCTCGGTCTACACCTTC. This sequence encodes CASSPPTPGQGSVYTF.

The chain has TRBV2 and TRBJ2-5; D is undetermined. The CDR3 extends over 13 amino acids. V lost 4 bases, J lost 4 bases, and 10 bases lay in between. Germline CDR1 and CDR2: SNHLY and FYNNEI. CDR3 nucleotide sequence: TGTGCCAGCAGTGGACGGAGAGCAGAGACCCAGTACTTC. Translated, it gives CASSGRRAETQYF.

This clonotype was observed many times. DNA of the CDR3: TGTGCCAGCAGCAGTGGGAGGGAGAACACTGAAGCTTTCTTT. Protein product: CASSSGRENTEAFF. V and J are TRBV21-1 and TRBJ1-1. TRBV21-1 is flagged as a pseudogene. The length of the CDR3 is 14 residues.

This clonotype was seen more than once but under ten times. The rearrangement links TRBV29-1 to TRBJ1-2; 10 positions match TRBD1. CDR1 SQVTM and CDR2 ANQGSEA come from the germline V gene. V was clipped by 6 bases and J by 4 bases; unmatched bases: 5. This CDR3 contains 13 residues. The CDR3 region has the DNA TGCAGCGTCGCCCGACAGGGGGCCTATGGCTACACCTTC. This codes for CSVARQGAYGYTF.